What follows are 26 T cell receptor beta chains derived from one specimen sequenced in a study of blood T cell repertoires in COVID-19. Generated by immunoSEQ multiplex PCR, the TCRdb table keeps only in-frame clones and is missing some. Of roughly 110,000 clones listed, 70% to 75% were seen once; the top ten hold 0.9%. The sample taken for sequencing was peripheral blood. The receptors here all came from a human donor with acute or convalescent COVID-19. The donor label of this sample is uncertain.

This clone was seen just once. This chain links TRBV30 with TRBJ1-1; D gene ambiguous. This CDR3 has 13 amino acids. Deletions cut 1 base from V and 4 bases from J, with 10 bases between. Per the germline V gene, CDR1 is GTSNPN and CDR2 is SVGIG (reference sequence). CDR3 nucleotides: TGTGCCTGGAGTGGAGGGAGGAGCACTGAAGCTTTCTTT. This gives the protein CAWSGGRSTEAFF. The whole variable domain, remainder taken from reference TRBV30 and TRBJ1-1, is SQTIHQWPATLVQPVGSPLSLECTVEGTSNPNLYWYRQAAGRGLQLLFYSVGIGQISSEVPQNLSASRPQDRQFILSSKKLLLSDSGFYLCAWSGGRSTEAFFGQGTRLTVV.

The table lists this clone with a count of one. V gene TRBV9 combines with J gene TRBJ2-5; 8 nucleotides align to TRBD2. This CDR3 is 14 amino acids long. V dropped 2 bases and J dropped 3; count of bases not matched to a gene: 3. Germline V CDR1 and CDR2: SGDLS, YYNGEE. CDR3 amino acids: CASSVTGGEETQYF. The DNA of the CDR3 is TGTGCCAGCAGCGTGACCGGGGGGGAAGAGACCCAGTACTTC.

This chain connects TRBV2 to TRBJ2-5; TRBD1 is a possible D gene (5 bases). Per germline, CDR1 SNHLY and CDR2 FYNNEI. CDR3 length equals 13 residues. V was pared by 7 bases and J by 3 bases, with 12 bases between. The CDR3: CASNIQGEETQYF. The CDR3 region has the DNA TGTGCCAGCAATATCCAGGGTGAAGAGACCCAGTACTTC.

J is TRBJ1-6 and V is TRBV5-1; TRBD1 aligns across 12 bases. The CDR3 spans 16 residues. The junction had 6 bases not matched to a gene; V was cut back by 2 bases and J by 9 bases. Per germline, CDR1 SGHRS and CDR2 YFSETQ. In DNA form, the CDR3 reads TGCGCCAGCAGCTTCGGAACGGGACAGGGGGCTTCACCCCTCCACTTT. Its protein product is CASSFGTGQGASPLHF.

Only a few counts were recorded for this clone. The chain joins TRBV4-1 to TRBJ2-1; 13 bases fit TRBD2. Losses at the gene ends were 0 bases for V and 0 bases for J; bases not matched to a gene: 11. The CDR3 length is 21 residues. Germline CDR1 reads MGHRA; CDR2 reads YSYEKL. The CDR3 is CASSQDIRTSGGRSSYNEQFF. The CDR3, as DNA: TGCGCCAGCAGCCAAGACATCCGGACTAGCGGGGGCCGAAGCTCCTACAATGAGCAGTTCTTC.

The chain combines TRBV6-6 with TRBJ1-2; D might be TRBD1 (6 bases). V was clipped by 5 bases and J by 4 bases, with 11 bases between them. The CDR3 consists of 13 residues. Germline V gives CDR1 MNHNY, CDR2 SVGAGI (reference sequence). The CDR3 region is CASSQQGLYGYTF. The CDR3 DNA sequence: TGTGCCAGCAGTCAACAGGGCCTCTATGGCTACACCTTC.

This clone appeared a few times. This chain uses TRBV2 with TRBJ1-5, with a weak D call TRBD1 (5 bases). This CDR3 has 13 residues. V was shortened by 4 bases and J by 5 bases, with 9 bases between the two germline ends. Per germline, CDR1 SNHLY and CDR2 FYNNEI. The CDR3 spells CASSGQNYQPQHF. In nucleotides, the CDR3 is TGTGCCAGCAGTGGACAGAACTATCAGCCCCAGCATTTT. Based on the CDR3 plus reference TRBV2 and TRBJ1-5, the full variable domain is EPEVTQTPSHQVTQMGQEVILRCVPISNHLYFYWYRQILGQKVEFLVSFYNNEISEKSEIFDDQFSVERPDGSNFTLKIRSTKLEDSAMYFCASSGQNYQPQHFGDGTRLSIL.

This clone came up many times. The chain employs TRBV6-1 and TRBJ1-3; D is possibly TRBD1 (5 bases). This CDR3 region has 14 residues. V lost 2 bases and J lost 8, with 13 bases in between. Germline V gene data show CDR1 as MNHNS and CDR2 as SASEGT. As DNA, the CDR3 is TGTGCCAGCAGTGAACGGAGGGTAGGGGACACCATATATTTT. This translates into CASSERRVGDTIYF.

V gene TRBV29-1 combines with J gene TRBJ2-2; 10 nucleotides agree with TRBD2. The CDR3 consists of 13 residues. Germline loops: CDR1 SQVTM, CDR2 ANQGSEA. V shed 6 bases and J 4 bases; nucleotides not matched to a gene: 2. CDR3 nucleotides: TGCAGCGTAACTAGCGGGGCCACCGGGGAGCTGTTTTTT. This encodes CSVTSGATGELFF.

This clone showed up just a few times. The J gene is TRBJ2-3, the V gene TRBV15; TRBD2 agrees at 9 bases. Germline CDR1 is LNHNV and CDR2 is YYDKDF (reference sequence). After removal of 9 bases from V and 2 bases from J, the junction contained 6 bases not matched to a gene. The CDR3 spans 14 residues. CDR3 DNA sequence: TGTGCCACAGGGACTAGCCTTTCCACAGATACGCAGTATTTT. Its protein is CATGTSLSTDTQYF.

The V call is TRBV24-1, the J call TRBJ1-5; 8 bases fit TRBD1. V trimming: 3 bases; J trimming: 2 bases; junction bases outside the gene matches: 20. Germline loops: CDR1 KGHDR, CDR2 SFDVKD. This CDR3 contains 21 residues. CDR3 bases: TGTGCCACCAGTGATCCGTGGGGGAGACAGGGGCGCCCGAAAGGCAATCAGCCCCAGCATTTT. Encoded protein: CATSDPWGRQGRPKGNQPQHF.

The CDR3 region has the DNA TGTGCCAGCTCACCATCCCAGGGAGATACGCAGTATTTT. Translating gives CASSPSQGDTQYF. This sequence joins TRBV18 and TRBJ2-3; TRBD1 is a possible D gene (5 bases). Trimming took off 2 bases at V and 5 bases at J, with 8 bases between the two ends. From germline, CDR1 is KGHSH and CDR2 LQKENI. The length of the CDR3 is 13 residues.

V and J are TRBV29-1 and TRBJ2-1; 7 bases are shared with TRBD2. V trimming: 7 bases; J trimming: 0 bases; junction bases outside the gene matches: 6. Per germline, CDR1 SQVTM and CDR2 ANQGSEA. CDR3 size: 14 residues. The CDR3 nucleotides read TGCAGCGCGGGACTACCGAGCTCCTACAATGAGCAGTTCTTC. It specifies CSAGLPSSYNEQFF.

This clone has at least ten counts. The chain has TRBV2 and TRBJ2-2; 8 nucleotides line up with TRBD1. The germline V gene has CDR1 SNHLY and CDR2 FYNNEI. The V gene end was trimmed by 6 bases and the J gene end by 5 bases; junction bases not matched to a gene: 8. CDR3 length equals 15 residues. The CDR3 here is CASSVTGARTGELFF. The CDR3 DNA sequence: TGTGCCAGCAGCGTGACAGGGGCGAGGACCGGGGAGCTGTTTTTT. Variable domain in full (rest from reference TRBV2 and TRBJ2-2): EPEVTQTPSHQVTQMGQEVILRCVPISNHLYFYWYRQILGQKVEFLVSFYNNEISEKSEIFDDQFSVERPDGSNFTLKIRSTKLEDSAMYFCASSVTGARTGELFFGEGSRLTVL.

The chain joins TRBV6-5 to TRBJ2-2, with D unresolved. Trimming removed 10 bases at V and 5 bases at J, with 17 bases between. The CDR3 has 14 amino acids. Looked up from germline, CDR1 is MNHEY and CDR2 is SVGAGI. The CDR3 bases are TGTGCCATCGTAAAGAGACGGAGTACCGGGGAGCTGTTTTTT. Translating gives CAIVKRRSTGELFF.

This clone was detected a few times. This chain links TRBV18 with TRBJ1-3; D gene unclear. V was trimmed by 0 bases and J by 7 bases, leaving 7 bases between them. This CDR3 spans 13 amino acids. Per the germline V gene, CDR1 is KGHSH and CDR2 is LQKENI. The CDR3, as DNA: TGTGCCAGCTCACCACCTTCGGGGAACACCATATATTTT. Protein product: CASSPPSGNTIYF.

CDR3 residues: CASSRRLGEKLFF. The CDR3 coding sequence is TGTGCCAGCAGCCGCAGGTTAGGAGAAAAACTGTTTTTT. J is TRBJ1-4 and V is TRBV12-3 or TRBV12-4, with D unclear. V gave up 6 bases and J gave up 8 bases, with 13 bases separating them. The CDR3 spans 13 residues.

The V gene is TRBV18, the J gene TRBJ2-2; TRBD2 matches at 12 bases. CDR1 and CDR2 (germline): KGHSH, LQKENI. With V trimmed by 3 bases and J by 4 bases, 9 bases remained unmatched. The CDR3 sequence is 18 residues long. Here the CDR3 reads CASSPPLLAGGSTGELFF. Written as DNA, the CDR3 is TGTGCCAGCTCACCGCCCCTACTAGCGGGGGGTTCCACCGGGGAGCTGTTTTTT.

The V call is TRBV6-5, the J call TRBJ1-3, with 9 bases matching TRBD1. V lost 6 bases and J lost 4; bases outside the gene matches: 7. The CDR3 extends over 15 amino acids. CDR1 is MNHEY, CDR2 SVGAGI, per germline. In DNA form, the CDR3 reads TGTGCCAGCAGCACCGGGACAGGGCAAGGAAACACCATATATTTT. This encodes CASSTGTGQGNTIYF.

This clone occurred once. The rearrangement joins TRBV2 to TRBJ2-3; 8 bases fit TRBD2. Germline V gene data show CDR1 as SNHLY and CDR2 as FYNNEI. The CDR3 is made up of 11 amino acids. V dropped 6 bases and J dropped 15; count of bases not matched to a gene: 8. CDR3 sequence reads: CASSLSGVPYF. In DNA, the CDR3 is TGTGCCAGCAGCCTTAGCGGGGTGCCCTATTTT.

This clone came up once. The chain carries TRBV12-3 or TRBV12-4 and TRBJ2-1; D remains unclear. The length of the CDR3 is 13 residues. Trimming stripped 3 bases from V and 6 bases from J, with 9 bases between. The chain's CDR3 is CASSFHSLNEQFF. CDR3 nucleotide sequence: TGTGCCAGCAGTTTTCACAGCCTCAATGAGCAGTTCTTC.

The V gene is TRBV28, the J gene TRBJ1-1; D gene ambiguous. The CDR3 sequence is 14 residues long. Between the trimmed V and J ends, which lost 1 base and 1 base, there was a span of 7 bases. Germline CDR1 reads MDHEN; CDR2 reads SYDVKM. As DNA, the CDR3 is TGTGCCAGCAGTTTATATCTGGCGAACACTGAAGCTTTCTTT. It codes for CASSLYLANTEAFF.

The chain has TRBV19 and TRBJ2-2; 9 bases are shared with TRBD1. Looked up from germline, CDR1 is LNHDA and CDR2 is SQIVND (reference sequence). With V trimmed by 10 bases and J by 5 bases, 14 bases remained unmatched. This CDR3 is 16 amino acids long. CDR3 amino acids: CAIAVLPGQGTGELFF. Here the CDR3 DNA reads TGTGCCATCGCTGTCCTACCGGGACAGGGAACCGGGGAGCTGTTTTTT.

The chain carries TRBV9 and TRBJ1-2; TRBD1 matches 9 bases. CDR3 size: 15 residues. J lost 6 bases, V lost 4 bases, and 10 bases had no gene match. Germline V gene data show CDR1 as SGDLS and CDR2 as YYNGEE. The CDR3 spells CASSTRDRAGDGYTF. The CDR3 DNA sequence: TGTGCCAGCAGCACCCGGGACAGGGCGGGGGATGGCTACACCTTC.

This chain connects TRBV18 to TRBJ1-5; TRBD1 is a possible D gene (5 bases). V was clipped by 2 bases and J by 5 bases, with 19 bases between them. This CDR3 comprises 17 residues. Germline CDR1 reads KGHSH; CDR2 reads LQKENI. The CDR3 loop reads CASSPVDVGRGYQPQHF. For the CDR3, the DNA is TGTGCCAGCTCACCAGTCGACGTGGGGCGTGGGTATCAGCCCCAGCATTTT. Using reference TRBV18 and TRBJ1-5 for the parts outside the CDR3, the full variable domain is NAGVMQNPRHLVRRRGQEARLRCSPMKGHSHVYWYRQLPEEGLKFMVYLQKENIIDESGMPKERFSAEFPKEGPSILRIQQVVRGDSAAYFCASSPVDVGRGYQPQHFGDGTRLSIL.

The genes are TRBV27 and TRBJ2-3; D remains unclear. Trimming removed 6 bases from V and 6 bases from J, with 16 bases in between. Germline V gene sequence: CDR1 MNHEY, CDR2 SMNVEV (reference sequence). The CDR3 extends over 14 amino acids. CDR3 in DNA: TGTGCCAGCAGCCCGTTTTCTAGTAGCGATACGCAGTATTTT. Amino acid sequence: CASSPFSSSDTQYF.